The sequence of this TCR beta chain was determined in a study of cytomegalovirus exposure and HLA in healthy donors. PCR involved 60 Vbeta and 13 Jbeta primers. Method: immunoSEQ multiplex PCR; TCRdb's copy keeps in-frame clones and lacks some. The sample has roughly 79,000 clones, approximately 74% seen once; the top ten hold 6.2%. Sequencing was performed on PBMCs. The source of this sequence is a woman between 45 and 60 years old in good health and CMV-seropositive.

The CDR3 DNA follows: TGTGCCAGTAGTAAACGACTAGCGGGAGTACTGAGGACAGATACGCAGTATTTT. It translates to CASSKRLAGVLRTDTQYF. V is TRBV19 and J is TRBJ2-3; 12 bases agree with TRBD2. CDR3 size: 18 residues. CDR1 LNHDA and CDR2 SQIVND come from the germline V gene (reference sequence). The V gene end was trimmed by 4 bases and the J gene end by 3 bases; junction bases not matched to a gene: 11.